One and the same sample provided the 15 T cell receptor beta chains below, sequenced in a study of T cell responses to AZD1222 COVID-19 vaccine. Sequencing used immunoSEQ multiplex PCR; TCRdb keeps in-frame clones, though not all of them. This table has 140,000 to 150,000 clones, around 86% appearing once. The sample was peripheral blood, taken on day 0 of MenACWY control vaccination. The receptors stem from an adult in good health.

This rearrangement joins TRBV28 to TRBJ2-7; D unclear. CDR3 size: 12 residues. The V and J ends lost 5 bases and 5 bases respectively, with 10 bases between them. From germline, CDR1 is MDHEN and CDR2 SYDVKM. CDR3 in DNA: TGTGCCAGCAGTCATTCCATGGACGAGCAGTACGTC. The encoded protein is CASSHSMDEQYV.

The chain employs TRBV2 and TRBJ2-2; TRBD2 might be the D (6 bases). Per germline, CDR1 SNHLY and CDR2 FYNNEI. This CDR3 comprises 14 residues. The V and J ends lost 7 bases and 4 bases respectively, with 13 bases between them. CDR3 residues: CASTPGTVTGELFF. DNA of the CDR3: TGTGCCAGCACCCCCGGGACTGTCACCGGGGAGCTGTTTTTT.

The chain has TRBV6-6 and TRBJ2-3; 7 bases fit TRBD1. This CDR3 comprises 14 residues. Germline values: CDR1 MNHNY, CDR2 SVGAGI (reference sequence). V lost 6 bases, J lost 3 bases, and 6 bases stayed unmatched. Here the CDR3 DNA reads TGTGCCAGCAGAAAAGACAGGGTGACAGATACGCAGTATTTT. Residues: CASRKDRVTDTQYF.

This clone came up a few times. V is TRBV7-9 and J is TRBJ1-3; D uncertain. This CDR3 contains 13 residues. The V end lost 3 bases, the J end lost 4 bases, and 7 bases lay between the germline ends. Germline assignment: CDR1 SEHNR and CDR2 FQNEAQ (reference sequence). In DNA form, the CDR3 reads TGTGCCAGCAGCTTGAACCAGGGAAACACCATATATTTT. This codes for CASSLNQGNTIYF.

The chain is built from TRBV13 and TRBJ2-7; 8 nucleotides line up with TRBD1. CDR1 PRHDT and CDR2 FYEKMQ come from the germline V gene (reference sequence). V dropped 6 bases and J dropped 3; count of bases not matched to a gene: 7. The CDR3 has 14 residues. In DNA, the CDR3 is TGTGCCAGCAGTCTCCCAGACAGGGGCTACGAGCAGTACTTC. Translating it yields CASSLPDRGYEQYF.

This clone appeared a few times. The chain combines TRBV3-1 (or the pseudogene TRBV3-2) with TRBJ1-3; D remains unclear. Germline V gene sequence: CDR1 LGHDT, CDR2 YNNKEL (reference sequence). Deletions cut 4 bases from V and 3 bases from J, with 4 bases between. This CDR3 region has 12 residues. The CDR3 DNA sequence: TGTGCCAGCAGCCGTGGTGGAAACACCATATATTTT. Translation: CASSRGGNTIYF.

This clone appeared a single time. J is TRBJ1-5 and V is TRBV28; no firm D call. This CDR3 contains 13 residues. Looked up from germline, CDR1 is MDHEN and CDR2 is SYDVKM. The V gene lost 9 bases and the J gene lost 0 bases, with 9 bases spanning the gap. The CDR3, as DNA: TGTGCCAGTCAGACCGATAGCAATCAGCCCCAGCATTTT. This sequence encodes CASQTDSNQPQHF.

V usage is TRBV27 and J usage is TRBJ2-7; TRBD2 matches 10 bases. The CDR3 sequence is 12 residues long. The ends lost 7 bases at V and 6 bases at J; junction bases unmatched: 3. Germline V gene sequence: CDR1 MNHEY, CDR2 SMNVEV (reference sequence). CDR3 nucleotides: TGTGCCAGCAAGGCTAGCGGGGGCGAGCAGTACTTC. As protein: CASKASGGEQYF.

This chain uses TRBV18 with TRBJ2-5, with D possibly being TRBD1 (6 bases). V gave up 5 bases and J gave up 4 bases, with 11 bases separating them. The germline V gene has CDR1 KGHSH and CDR2 LQKENI. The CDR3 consists of 13 residues. The CDR3 sequence is CASSTTGRETQYF. For the CDR3, the DNA is TGTGCCAGCTCAACTACAGGGCGAGAGACCCAGTACTTC.

This chain connects TRBV5-6 to TRBJ1-2; D is undetermined. This CDR3 has 11 amino acids. V lost 5 bases and J lost 10, with 12 bases in between. CDR1 is SGHDT and CDR2 is YYEEEE in the germline V gene. The CDR3 nucleotides read TGTGCCAGCAGTTTTCGAGGAGCCTACACCTTC. It translates to CASSFRGAYTF.

V usage is TRBV5-4 and J usage is TRBJ1-2; the D is unclear. V was trimmed by 0 bases and J by 8 bases, leaving 11 bases between them. From germline, CDR1 is SGHNT and CDR2 YYREEE (reference sequence). CDR3 length: 13 residues. CDR3 amino acids: CASSLDGVEGYTF. CDR3 DNA sequence: TGTGCCAGCAGCTTGGACGGCGTTGAAGGCTACACCTTC.

The V and J genes are TRBV25-1 and TRBJ2-1, with 7 nucleotides matching TRBD1. This CDR3 comprises 15 residues. The germline CDR1 and CDR2 sequences are MGHDK and SYGVNS. After removal of 9 bases from V and 0 bases from J, the junction contained 8 bases not matched to a gene. DNA for the CDR3: TGTGCCAGTTCCCCCCGACAGGGCTCCTACAATGAGCAGTTCTTC. It codes for CASSPRQGSYNEQFF.

The V call is TRBV9, the J call TRBJ2-2; D not resolved. Trimming pared 0 bases from V and 7 bases from J, leaving 13 bases between. Germline-derived CDR1 and CDR2 are SGDLS and YYNGEE. CDR3 length: 15 residues. Here the CDR3 reads CASSVESGAHGELFF. CDR3 DNA sequence: TGTGCCAGCAGCGTAGAGTCAGGAGCACACGGGGAGCTGTTTTTT.

This chain joins TRBV5-1 and TRBJ1-2; TRBD1 matches at 7 bases. The CDR3 contains 15 residues. Unmatched junction bases numbered 10, after V lost 4 bases and J lost 4 bases. CDR1 SGHRS and CDR2 YFSETQ come from the germline V gene. The CDR3 loop is CASSGTTGNSYGYTF. The DNA of the CDR3 is TGCGCCAGCAGCGGTACGACAGGGAACAGCTATGGCTACACCTTC.

This chain uses TRBV12-2 with TRBJ1-2. TRBV12-2 is classified as a pseudogene. The CDR3 is 12 residues long. The CDR3 spells CASRFDGGGYTF. The DNA of the CDR3 is TGTGCAAGTCGCTTCGACGGGGGTGGCTACACCTTC.